Presented here are 18 T cell receptor beta chains from one specimen sequenced in a study of cytomegalovirus exposure and HLA in healthy donors. The PCR used 60 Vbeta and 13 Jbeta primers. The repertoire was sequenced with immunoSEQ multiplex PCR; TCRdb's copy has only in-frame clones and lacks some. This table holds about 150,000 clones, more than 60% found once. Sequenced: PBMCs. These receptors all come from a woman aged 40-49 years in good health and CMV-seropositive.

V usage is TRBV28 and J usage is TRBJ2-2; D remains unclear. The CDR3 has 16 residues. Germline V CDR1 and CDR2: MDHEN, SYDVKM. V was pared by 7 bases and J by 3 bases, with 18 bases between. In DNA, the CDR3 is TGTGCCAGCATCCCGCGAGCGTATATGGACACCGGGGAGCTGTTTTTT. The encoded protein is CASIPRAYMDTGELFF.

The CDR3 here is CATTGGIEKLFF. In DNA form, the CDR3 reads TGTGCCACGACAGGGGGGATTGAAAAACTGTTTTTT. This chain links TRBV30 with TRBJ1-4; 9 nucleotides agree with TRBD1. The CDR3 has 12 amino acids. V lost 8 bases to trimming and J lost 7 bases; unmatched junction nucleotides: 5. The germline V gene encodes CDR1 GTSNPN and CDR2 SVGIG (reference sequence).

This clone appeared a few times. The CDR3 reads CAWSVRERDTQYF. The CDR3 nucleotides read TGTGCCTGGAGTGTACGGGAGCGAGATACGCAGTATTTT. The chain has TRBV30 and TRBJ2-3; a weak D match, TRBD2 (6 bases). Trimming left V 0 bases short and J 5 bases short, with 9 bases between. The germline V gene has CDR1 GTSNPN and CDR2 SVGIG (reference sequence). There are 13 residues in the CDR3.

The V gene is TRBV21-1, the J gene TRBJ2-5; the D call of TRBD2 is as the table states it, not checked on the DNA. TRBV21-1 is noted as a pseudogene. The CDR3 is made up of 16 amino acids. CDR3 in amino acids: CASSRVERRPGETQYF. For the CDR3, the DNA is TGTGCCAGCAGCAGAGTTGAGCGCCGCCCGGGGGAGACCCAGTACTTC.

This clone was observed a few times. This chain uses TRBV11-2 with TRBJ1-1, with a tentative D call TRBD1 (6 bases). Germline V gene data show CDR1 as SGHAT and CDR2 as FQNNGV. V dropped 0 bases and J dropped 5 bases, with 10 bases sitting between them. This CDR3 has 14 amino acids. The CDR3 DNA reads as TGTGCCAGCAGCTTAGATACAGGGATTACTGAAGCTTTCTTT. The encoded protein is CASSLDTGITEAFF.

This chain links TRBV11-2 with TRBJ2-5; TRBD1 is a possible D gene (6 bases). The J call may be wrong; the DNA end is better matched by TRBJ2-7. Germline V gene sequence: CDR1 SGHAT, CDR2 FQNNGV. The CDR3 consists of 15 residues. This CDR3 is CASSLGQELSYEQYF. The CDR3 region has the DNA TGTGCCAGCAGCTTAGGACAGGAGTTATCCTACGAGCAGTACTTC.

The CDR3 loop is CASSLRGDAEAFF. The CDR3 nucleotides read TGTGCCAGCAGCTTACGGGGGGACGCTGAAGCTTTCTTT. The chain uses TRBV5-5 and TRBJ1-1; TRBD1 is a possible D gene (5 bases). CDR3 size: 13 residues. Between the trimmed V and J ends, which lost 2 bases and 6 bases, there was a span of 11 bases. In germline, CDR1 is SGHKS, CDR2 YYEKEE (reference sequence).

This clone was seen a few times. The chain is built from TRBV30 and TRBJ1-6; TRBD1 matches 7 bases. Germline CDR1 is GTSNPN and CDR2 is SVGIG (reference sequence). The CDR3 spans 13 residues. Trimming took 5 bases from V and 6 from J; bases not matched to a gene: 4. CDR3 protein: CAWGDSVNSPLHF. The CDR3 DNA reads as TGTGCCTGGGGGGACAGCGTTAATTCACCCCTCCACTTT.

The V gene is TRBV6-1, the J gene TRBJ2-3; D perhaps matches TRBD1 (6 bases). Per the germline V gene, CDR1 is MNHNS and CDR2 is SASEGT. The CDR3 length is 17 residues. V lost 3 bases, J lost 1 base, and 17 bases lay in between. The CDR3: CASSEGTQRWGTDTQYF. The CDR3 coding sequence is TGTGCCAGCAGTGAGGGGACACAAAGGTGGGGCACAGATACGCAGTATTTT.

This chain uses TRBV2 with TRBJ1-3; 10 bases are shared with TRBD1. Germline trimming cut 7 bases from V and 4 bases from J; bases unmatched to any gene: 7. Germline V gene sequence: CDR1 SNHLY, CDR2 FYNNEI. The CDR3 spans 15 residues. For the CDR3, the DNA is TGTGCCAGCAAGCCGGACAGGGGGTCCGGAAACACCATATATTTT. The encoded protein is CASKPDRGSGNTIYF.

J is TRBJ2-7 and V is TRBV2; the D gene is possibly TRBD1 (5 bases). This CDR3 is built from 15 residues. Germline V gene sequence: CDR1 SNHLY, CDR2 FYNNEI. The V end was cut by 6 bases, the J end by 3 bases, with 18 bases between. The CDR3 bases are TGTGCCAGCAGATCGACAGTCCTTTACCTCTACGAGCAGTACTTC. Translating gives CASRSTVLYLYEQYF.

This clone was recorded only once. The chain uses TRBV7-2 and TRBJ1-1; D ambiguous. The ends were cut back, 4 bases at V and 7 bases at J, with 10 bases in the middle. CDR1 and CDR2 (germline): SGHTA, FQGNSA. This CDR3 region has 12 residues. The CDR3 DNA sequence: TGTGCCAGCAGCTCCTCACACCTTGAAGCTTTCTTT. It is translated as CASSSSHLEAFF.

The CDR3 reads CASSSDSQLAKNIQYF. Here the CDR3 DNA reads TGTGCCAGCAGCTCGGACAGCCAACTAGCCAAAAACATTCAGTACTTC. The chain links TRBV5-8 to TRBJ2-4, with a weak D call TRBD1 (6 bases). CDR1 is SGHTS, CDR2 YDEGEE, per germline. The CDR3 is made up of 16 amino acids. With 3 bases removed from V and 0 bases from J, the gap between germline ends came to 13 bases.

The chain employs TRBV19 and TRBJ2-3; D is unclear. The CDR3 has 15 residues. The V and J ends lost 3 bases and 2 bases respectively, with 12 bases between them. CDR1 and CDR2 from the germline V gene are LNHDA and SQIVND (reference sequence). The CDR3 DNA is TGTGCCAGTAGTATTACCGCTGCAGACACAGATACGCAGTATTTT. Protein product: CASSITAADTDTQYF. Full variable domain (outside the CDR3, taken from reference TRBV19 and TRBJ2-3): DGGITQSPKYLFRKEGQNVTLSCEQNLNHDAMYWYRQDPGQGLRLIYYSQIVNDFQKGDIAEGYSVSREKKESFPLTVTSAQKNPTAFYLCASSITAADTDTQYFGPGTRLTVL.

V gene TRBV27 combines with J gene TRBJ2-2; 9 bases match TRBD1. Per the germline V gene, CDR1 is MNHEY and CDR2 is SMNVEV (reference sequence). The CDR3 length is 15 residues. V trimming: 3 bases; J trimming: 6 bases; junction bases outside the gene matches: 5. The CDR3 DNA follows: TGTGCCAGCAGTTTCGGGGACAGGGTTCCCGGGGAGCTGTTTTTT. It specifies CASSFGDRVPGELFF.

This clone was observed once. This chain joins TRBV23-1 and TRBJ2-2; 7 bases match TRBD1. TRBV23-1 counts as an open reading frame of uncertain function. There are 17 residues in the CDR3. The J segment lost 2 bases and the V segment lost 0 bases, leaving 6 bases of the junction unmatched. In DNA, the CDR3 is TGCGCCAGCAGTCAATCACGGGACAGCCTAAACACCGGGGAGCTGTTTTTT. Amino acid sequence: CASSQSRDSLNTGELFF.

The V call is TRBV30, the J call TRBJ1-5, with D perhaps matching TRBD1 (5 bases). The CDR3 covers 14 residues. CDR1 GTSNPN and CDR2 SVGIG come from the germline V gene (reference sequence). V lost 5 bases and J 1 base, leaving 12 bases between the germline ends. This CDR3 is CAWSGGGSNQPQHF. CDR3 bases: TGTGCCTGGTCCGGGGGGGGAAGCAATCAGCCCCAGCATTTT.

The chain has TRBV2 and TRBJ1-5, with D possibly being TRBD1 (5 bases). The germline V and J ends were trimmed by 6 bases and 3 bases, with 12 bases remaining between them. This CDR3 has 14 residues. CDR1 is SNHLY, CDR2 FYNNEI, per germline. CDR3 in DNA: TGTGCCAGCAGAAAGGGGACTAACAATCAGCCCCAGCATTTT. It codes for CASRKGTNNQPQHF. The full variable domain, rest sourced from reference TRBV2 and TRBJ1-5, is EPEVTQTPSHQVTQMGQEVILRCVPISNHLYFYWYRQILGQKVEFLVSFYNNEISEKSEIFDDQFSVERPDGSNFTLKIRSTKLEDSAMYFCASRKGTNNQPQHFGDGTRLSIL.